The 29 T cell receptor beta chains listed next were all sequenced from one sample in a study of shared clonotypes between healthy human individuals. Sequencing used immunoSEQ multiplex PCR; TCRdb keeps in-frame clones, though not all of them. The sample has approximately 460,000 clones, approximately 77% seen once. Sequences were obtained from PBMCs. These receptors all come from a woman aged 40 to 50 in good health. Some clones in this sample may be carry-over from other donors' samples.

V and J are TRBV25-1 and TRBJ1-1, with D hard to call. The length of the CDR3 is 16 residues. Germline CDR1 and CDR2: MGHDK and SYGVNS. V was pared by 4 bases and J by 0 bases, with 15 bases between. This CDR3 is CASSGSWGTMNTEAFF. DNA for the CDR3: TGTGCCAGCAGTGGTTCGTGGGGTACTATGAACACTGAAGCTTTCTTT.

This clone was observed a few times. The chain links TRBV2 to TRBJ1-5; possible D gene TRBD1, 6 bases. Between the trimmed V and J ends, which lost 11 bases and 0 bases, there was a span of 8 bases. CDR3 length: 12 amino acids. CDR1 is SNHLY and CDR2 is FYNNEI in the germline V gene. The CDR3 loop reads CAGGDSNQPQHF. DNA for the CDR3: TGTGCCGGGGGCGATAGCAATCAGCCCCAGCATTTT.

Comments on this clone: This may arise from a read error, as a much more abundant clone is one base away. The gene calls are TRBV6-1 and TRBJ2-5, with unresolved D. Trimming cost V 4 bases and J 2 bases, with 5 bases left between them. Germline V gives CDR1 MNHNS, CDR2 SASEGT. The CDR3 runs to 12 residues. The CDR3 bases are TGTGCCAGCAGTGGGCAGCAAGAGACCCAGTACTTC. This encodes CASSGQQETQYF.

The chain recombines TRBV5-6 with TRBJ1-2; D is ambiguous. The length of the CDR3 is 14 residues. Germline V lookup: CDR1 SGHDT, CDR2 YYEEEE. The germline V and J ends were trimmed by 3 bases and 5 bases, with 14 bases remaining between them. CDR3 amino acids: CASSSFSGSYGYTF. The CDR3 DNA reads TGTGCCAGCAGCTCATTCTCGGGATCGTATGGCTACACCTTC.

With regard to this clone: A far more abundant clone sits one base away, making this likely a read error. CDR3 region: CASSGTYEQYF. DNA of the CDR3: TGTGCCAGCAGTGGAACCTACGAGCAGTACTTC. The J gene is TRBJ2-7, the V gene TRBV6-1; D unclear. The length of the CDR3 is 11 residues. Trimming shortened V by 4 bases and J by 2 bases, and 3 bases separated the two germline ends. Germline V CDR1 and CDR2: MNHNS, SASEGT.

This clone was detected only once. The J gene is TRBJ2-7, the V gene TRBV4-2; TRBD1 matches 9 bases. The CDR3 spans 15 residues. Losses at the gene ends were 4 bases for V and 2 bases for J; bases not matched to a gene: 6. CDR1 is LGHNA and CDR2 is YNFKEQ in the germline V gene. The CDR3 reads CASSRPTGGPYEQYF. The CDR3 coding sequence is TGTGCCAGCAGCCGGCCGACAGGGGGTCCCTACGAGCAGTACTTC.

The chain carries TRBV9 and TRBJ2-1, with D hard to call. This CDR3 spans 14 amino acids. CDR1 and CDR2 from the germline V gene are SGDLS and YYNGEE. Trimming left V 1 base short and J 10 bases short, with 15 bases between. DNA of the CDR3: TGTGCCAGCAGCGTAATGGCTCGCCCAATGGAGCAGTTCTTC. Residues: CASSVMARPMEQFF.

This clone showed up just a few times. Given a much more abundant clone one base away, this may be a read error. The chain recombines TRBV27 with TRBJ2-1; possibly TRBD2 for D (6 bases). The V end lost 5 bases, the J end lost 6 bases, and 17 bases lay between the germline ends. From germline, CDR1 is MNHEY and CDR2 SMNVEV (reference sequence). The CDR3 extends over 15 amino acids. For the CDR3, the DNA is TGTGCCAGCAGTCCCGGTCGAGGAGGGTCCAATGAGCAGTTCTTC. This encodes CASSPGRGGSNEQFF.

The chain uses TRBV28 and TRBJ2-7, with 7 nucleotides matching TRBD1. The CDR3 covers 16 residues. J was trimmed by 4 bases and V by 5 bases; bases with no gene match: 14. CDR1 is MDHEN, CDR2 SYDVKM, per germline. CDR3 bases: TGTGCCAGCAGTCCGACGACAGGGTGGGTGGGGTACGAGCAGTACTTC. This codes for CASSPTTGWVGYEQYF. The full variable domain, rest sourced from reference TRBV28 and TRBJ2-7, is DVKVTQSSRYLVKRTGEKVFLECVQDMDHENMFWYRQDPGLGLRLIYFSYDVKMKEKGDIPEGYSVSREKKERFSLILESASTNQTSMYLCASSPTTGWVGYEQYFGPGTRLTVT.

The V gene is TRBV6-5, the J gene TRBJ2-2; D call uncertain. The CDR3 consists of 12 residues. V was shortened by 2 bases and J by 7 bases, with 5 bases between the two germline ends. The germline CDR1 and CDR2 sequences are MNHEY and SVGAGI. The CDR3 spells CASSYRVGELFF. The CDR3 DNA reads as TGTGCCAGCAGTTACAGGGTCGGGGAGCTGTTTTTT.

This sequence joins TRBV27 and TRBJ2-3, with no clear D. V lost 3 bases, J lost 2 bases, and 9 bases lay in between. The CDR3 extends over 14 amino acids. Germline values: CDR1 MNHEY, CDR2 SMNVEV (reference sequence). DNA of the CDR3: TGTGCCAGCAGTTTTGTGGGAACCACAGATACGCAGTATTTT. This codes for CASSFVGTTDTQYF.

The CDR3 nucleotides read TGTGCCACCAGCAGAGATGGGGTCGATTATGGCTACACCTTC. It codes for CATSRDGVDYGYTF. The chain carries TRBV15 and TRBJ1-2; the D is unclear. Germline CDR1 and CDR2: LNHNV and YYDKDF (reference sequence). V was cut by 0 bases and J by 5 bases, with 10 bases left in between. The CDR3 runs 14 residues.

The gene calls are TRBV18 and TRBJ2-1; tentatively, D is TRBD2 (5 bases). Looked up from germline, CDR1 is KGHSH and CDR2 is LQKENI. Trimming pared 0 bases from V and 9 bases from J, leaving 6 bases between. CDR3 size: 12 residues. CDR3 protein: CASSPPGGEQFF. CDR3 bases: TGTGCCAGCTCACCACCAGGAGGTGAGCAGTTCTTC.

This chain connects TRBV19 to TRBJ1-5; TRBD1 matches 8 bases. The CDR3 has 15 residues. Germline V CDR1 and CDR2: LNHDA, SQIVND (reference sequence). V shed 1 base, J shed 4 bases, and the junction held 3 bases outside the gene matches. This CDR3 reads CASSIGRTGNQPQHF. For the CDR3, the DNA is TGTGCCAGTAGTATAGGGAGGACAGGGAATCAGCCCCAGCATTTT.

This clone was seen only a few times. This sequence joins TRBV9 and TRBJ2-7, with D perhaps matching TRBD1 or TRBD2 (5 bases each). Per the germline V gene, CDR1 is SGDLS and CDR2 is YYNGEE. CDR3 length equals 16 residues. V was shortened by 0 bases and J by 0 bases, with 13 bases between the two germline ends. The CDR3 coding sequence is TGTGCCAGCAGCGTAGCAAGGGACGGTGACTCCTACGAGCAGTACTTC. Its protein product is CASSVARDGDSYEQYF.

This clone turned up a few times. V and J are TRBV9 and TRBJ1-2; 8 bases align to TRBD1. Germline V gene data show CDR1 as SGDLS and CDR2 as YYNGEE. The CDR3 has 17 residues. The V gene end was trimmed by 4 bases and the J gene end by 5 bases; junction bases not matched to a gene: 16. The CDR3 DNA follows: TGTGCCAGCAGCCCCCTTCAGGGGGCCTTGCGAGCGTATGGCTACACCTTC. Protein sequence: CASSPLQGALRAYGYTF.

This clone occurred a few times. The chain has TRBV6-4 and TRBJ1-1; D is unresolved. V lost 6 bases, J lost 1 base, and 9 bases lay in between. CDR1 is MRHNA, CDR2 SNTAGT, per germline. The CDR3 length is 13 residues. The CDR3 is CASRATSNTEAFF. CDR3 bases: TGTGCCAGCAGGGCGACCTCGAACACTGAAGCTTTCTTT.

In regard to this clone: One end of the junction is discordant with germline, which a read error may explain. The chain combines TRBV5-1 with TRBJ2-4; possibly TRBD2 for D (10 bases). CDR3 length equals 16 residues. Germline loops: CDR1 SGHRS, CDR2 YFSETQ. CDR3 nucleotides: TGCGCCAGCAGCTTGGAGGGACAGGGAGGACTAGCGGCGAGGGACTTC. Translation: CASSLEGQGGLAARDF.

Regarding this clone: This probably arose from a read error, given a far larger clone one base away. The rearrangement links TRBV7-9 to TRBJ1-1; D unclear. The CDR3 covers 13 residues. Trimming shortened V by 7 bases and J by 4 bases, and 13 bases separated the two germline ends. Germline CDR1 and CDR2: SEHNR and FQNEAQ (reference sequence). The CDR3 sequence: CASTFKGGTEAFF. In DNA form, the CDR3 reads TGTGCCAGCACCTTTAAGGGAGGCACTGAAGCTTTCTTT.

This clone was detected ten times or more. Other nucleotide sequences from this sample produce the same CDR3. The chain uses TRBV4-1 and TRBJ1-5, with TRBD1 matching over 8 bases. Losses at the gene ends were 4 bases for V and 6 bases for J; bases not matched to a gene: 11. The CDR3 runs 16 residues. Looked up from germline, CDR1 is MGHRA and CDR2 is YSYEKL. The CDR3 region has the DNA TGCGCCAGCAGCCGACTTGCGGACAGGGTCAGTCAGCCCCAGCATTTT. Translating gives CASSRLADRVSQPQHF.

This rearrangement joins TRBV19 to TRBJ2-6; 7 bases align to TRBD1. V was clipped by 5 bases and J by 0 bases; unmatched bases: 16. This CDR3 region has 20 residues. Germline assignment: CDR1 LNHDA and CDR2 SQIVND (reference sequence). CDR3 bases: TGTGCCAGTAGTCCCACACTTAACAGGGGTTTTGGCTCTGGGGCCAACGTCCTGACTTTC. This sequence encodes CASSPTLNRGFGSGANVLTF.

The table lists this clone with a few counts. Here the CDR3 DNA reads TGTGCCAGCAGCTTGGTAGGGGCATGGGAAGAGACCCAGTACTTC. Its protein is CASSLVGAWEETQYF. This chain joins TRBV5-6 and TRBJ2-5; D is possibly TRBD1 (5 bases). Germline V CDR1 and CDR2: SGHDT, YYEEEE. Deletions cut 0 bases from V and 3 bases from J, with 12 bases between. There are 15 residues in the CDR3.

The chain joins TRBV7-9 to TRBJ2-7, with TRBD1 identical over 10 bases. CDR1 is SEHNR and CDR2 is FQNEAQ in the germline V gene (reference sequence). The CDR3 loop spans 15 amino acids. V trimming: 1 base; J trimming: 5 bases; junction bases outside the gene matches: 5. For the CDR3, the DNA is TGTGCCAGCAGCTTAGACGGGACAGGGGTTCACGAGCAGTACTTC. Translation gives CASSLDGTGVHEQYF.

The genes are TRBV12-5 and TRBJ1-1, with D tentatively TRBD1 (6 bases). The CDR3 has 16 amino acids. V lost 0 bases to trimming and J lost 7 bases, with 18 bases between them. Germline V lookup: CDR1 LGHNT, CDR2 FRNRAP. The CDR3 reads CASGLVGGRGRDEAFF. The CDR3 DNA reads as TGTGCTAGTGGTTTGGTAGGGGGGAGAGGCCGCGATGAAGCTTTCTTT. The full variable domain, completed using reference TRBV12-5 and TRBJ1-1, is DARVTQTPRHKVTEMGQEVTMRCQPILGHNTVFWYRQTMMQGLELLAYFRNRAPLDDSGMPKDRFSAEMPDATLATLKIQPSEPRDSAVYFCASGLVGGRGRDEAFFGQGTRLTVV.

Ten or more counts support this clone. The CDR3 here is CATSREAEGGQPQHF. Written as DNA, the CDR3 is TGTGCCACCAGCAGAGAGGCAGAGGGCGGTCAGCCCCAGCATTTT. The rearrangement joins TRBV15 to TRBJ1-5; D is unclear. The CDR3 is made up of 15 amino acids. V shed 0 bases and J shed 6 bases, with 12 bases lying between them. CDR1 is LNHNV, CDR2 YYDKDF, per germline (reference sequence).

This clone has only a few counts. V usage is TRBV9 and J usage is TRBJ1-5; D is ambiguous. V was cut by 0 bases and J by 5 bases, with 9 bases left in between. The CDR3 sequence is 14 residues long. The germline V gene has CDR1 SGDLS and CDR2 YYNGEE. Written as DNA, the CDR3 is TGTGCCAGCAGCGTAGACGGGGTGGATCAGCCCCAGCATTTT. This gives the protein CASSVDGVDQPQHF.

V is TRBV7-3 and J is TRBJ1-3, with unresolved D. V was cut by 2 bases and J by 2 bases, with 10 bases left in between. The CDR3 spans 15 residues. Per germline, CDR1 SGHTA and CDR2 FQGTGA. The CDR3 sequence is CASSLVVTPGNTIYF. DNA for the CDR3: TGTGCCAGCAGCTTAGTGGTGACACCTGGAAACACCATATATTTT.

The chain employs TRBV9 and TRBJ2-1; 7 nucleotides line up with TRBD2. The V and J ends lost 3 bases and 9 bases, in that order; junction bases with no gene match: 12. The CDR3 extends over 15 amino acids. Germline V gene sequence: CDR1 SGDLS, CDR2 YYNGEE. CDR3 in amino acids: CASSGGAAGIVEQFF. In DNA, the CDR3 is TGTGCCAGCAGCGGGGGCGCAGCGGGAATTGTTGAGCAGTTCTTC.

The V and J genes are TRBV5-1 and TRBJ2-1; the match to TRBD2 covers 7 bases. J was trimmed by 2 bases and V by 3 bases; bases with no gene match: 5. Germline CDR1 reads SGHRS; CDR2 reads YFSETQ. The CDR3 sequence is 15 residues long. CDR3 region: CASSYNGRTYNEQFF. DNA for the CDR3: TGCGCCAGCAGCTATAACGGGAGGACCTACAATGAGCAGTTCTTC. Based on the CDR3 plus reference TRBV5-1 and TRBJ2-1, the full variable domain is KAGVTQTPRYLIKTRGQQVTLSCSPISGHRSVSWYQQTPGQGLQFLFEYFSETQRNKGNFPGRFSGRQFSNSRSEMNVSTLELGDSALYLCASSYNGRTYNEQFFGPGTRLTVL.